This T cell receptor beta chain was captured by sequencing in a study of identical twins. cDNA carried unique molecular identifiers, and a universal primer site was added by template switching. One entry per CDR3 protein, called by TCRdb with MiXCR from the 5' RACE reads. The sample shows 690,000 or so distinct CDR3 sequences, under 9% of them seen only once. This clonotype has just a few counts. V trimming: 4 bases; J trimming: 5 bases; junction bases outside the gene matches: 10. The CDR3 is made up of 17 amino acids. The germline gives CDR1 KGHDR, CDR2 SFDVKD. The same data also contributed to another study, on yellow fever vaccine responses in identical twins.

The receptor's source is a woman aged 18 to 35 in good health. The material sequenced was PBMCs. The J gene is TRBJ2-1, the V gene TRBV24-1, with 10 bases lining up with TRBD2. The CDR3 reads CATSDSALAGAHNEQFF. The CDR3 region has the DNA TGTGCCACCAGTGACTCCGCCCTAGCGGGAGCCCACAATGAGCAGTTCTTC.